Shown below are 21 T cell receptor beta chains from a single sample sequenced in a study of cytomegalovirus exposure and HLA in healthy donors. PCR used 60 Vbeta primers and 13 Jbeta primers. Only in-frame clones appear in the TCRdb table, and some are missing; sequencing was by immunoSEQ multiplex PCR. The table includes about 110,000 clones, around 87% detected once. Sequences were obtained from PBMCs. The source of these receptors is a man aged 35 to 55 in good health and CMV-seronegative.

This chain uses TRBV5-6 with TRBJ1-5; D possibly corresponds to TRBD1 (6 bases). With 2 bases removed from V and 1 base from J, the gap between germline ends came to 7 bases. Germline V gene sequence: CDR1 SGHDT, CDR2 YYEEEE. The CDR3 runs 14 residues. The CDR3: CASSLGQSNQPQHF. The CDR3 DNA follows: TGTGCCAGCAGCTTAGGACAGAGCAATCAGCCCCAGCATTTT.

The J gene is TRBJ1-6, the V gene TRBV5-6; 10 bases are shared with TRBD1. There are 17 residues in the CDR3. J lost 7 bases, V lost 2 bases, and 9 bases had no gene match. The germline V gene encodes CDR1 SGHDT and CDR2 YYEEEE. CDR3 nucleotide sequence: TGTGCCAGCAGCTTAATAAAGGACAGGGGGTACAATTCACCCCTCCACTTT. It codes for CASSLIKDRGYNSPLHF.

The chain is built from TRBV5-1 and TRBJ2-3, with 9 bases lining up with TRBD2. CDR1 is SGHRS and CDR2 is YFSETQ in the germline V gene. The junction had 4 bases not matched to a gene; V was cut back by 4 bases and J by 1 base. The CDR3 contains 15 residues. The CDR3 is CASSVSGGGTDTQYF. The CDR3 DNA follows: TGCGCCAGCAGCGTTAGCGGGGGAGGCACAGATACGCAGTATTTT.

V usage is TRBV7-2 and J usage is TRBJ2-1, with D possibly being TRBD2 (6 bases). The germline V and J ends were trimmed by 5 bases and 0 bases, with 17 bases remaining between them. The CDR3 has 17 amino acids. From germline, CDR1 is SGHTA and CDR2 FQGNSA. In nucleotides, the CDR3 is TGTGCCAGCAGCCCCTATCTTCGGGGGAGCTCCTACAATGAGCAGTTCTTC. The encoded protein is CASSPYLRGSSYNEQFF.

The V and J genes are TRBV13 and TRBJ2-2; perhaps TRBD2 as D (5 bases). V gave up 3 bases and J gave up 10 bases, with 15 bases separating them. This CDR3 comprises 14 residues. Germline assignment: CDR1 PRHDT and CDR2 FYEKMQ (reference sequence). CDR3 bases: TGTGCCAGCAGCTTTCGGACTGACTCGACGGAGCTGTTTTTT. Encoded protein: CASSFRTDSTELFF.

The chain recombines TRBV18 with TRBJ1-5; D remains unclear. V lost 2 bases, J lost 3 bases, and 8 bases lay in between. This CDR3 has 14 amino acids. Germline V gene data show CDR1 as KGHSH and CDR2 as LQKENI. The DNA for the CDR3 is TGTGCCAGCTCACCATTGCGGGACAATCAGCCCCAGCATTTT. Amino acids: CASSPLRDNQPQHF.

CDR3 loop: CASSLKGGFSYEQYF. Here the CDR3 DNA reads TGTGCCAGCAGCTTAAAGGGAGGCTTCTCCTACGAGCAGTACTTC. This chain connects TRBV7-3 to TRBJ2-7, with D perhaps TRBD2 (6 bases). The V end lost 1 base, the J end lost 0 bases, and 10 bases lay between the germline ends. Germline V gives CDR1 SGHTA, CDR2 FQGTGA. The CDR3 covers 15 residues.

The chain uses TRBV5-8 and TRBJ2-7; TRBD1 agrees at 8 bases. The germline gives CDR1 SGHTS, CDR2 YDEGEE. CDR3 length: 14 amino acids. V gave up 3 bases and J gave up 2 bases; unmatched junction bases: 4. The CDR3 here is CASSYGTGAYEQYF. Written as DNA, the CDR3 is TGTGCCAGCAGCTATGGGACAGGAGCCTACGAGCAGTACTTC.

The genes are TRBV7-7 and TRBJ2-2; maybe TRBD1 (6 bases). There are 14 residues in the CDR3. Trimming cost V 7 bases and J 2 bases, with 11 bases left between them. Per the germline V gene, CDR1 is SSHAT and CDR2 is FNYEAQ (reference sequence). CDR3 DNA: TGTGCCAGCACCCCAGGGGTCAACACCGGGGAGCTGTTTTTT. It specifies CASTPGVNTGELFF.

The chain recombines TRBV9 with TRBJ1-1; D is unresolved. V was pared by 0 bases and J by 0 bases, with 9 bases between. Germline-derived CDR1 and CDR2 are SGDLS and YYNGEE. CDR3 length: 15 residues. CDR3 coding DNA: TGTGCCAGCAGCGTAGGCGGTGGGTTGAACACTGAAGCTTTCTTT. Amino acid sequence: CASSVGGGLNTEAFF.

The V and J genes are TRBV9 and TRBJ1-6; 7 positions agree with TRBD1. The CDR3 extends over 15 amino acids. J gave up 4 bases and V 3 bases, and 4 bases lay outside the gene matches. Germline CDR1 and CDR2: SGDLS and YYNGEE. The CDR3 coding sequence is TGTGCCAGCAGCGGGCAGGGGGGATATAATTCACCCCTCCACTTT. As protein: CASSGQGGYNSPLHF. The complete variable domain, with remaining parts taken from reference TRBV9 and TRBJ1-6, reads DSGVTQTPKHLITATGQRVTLRCSPRSGDLSVYWYQQSLDQGLQFLIQYYNGEERAKGNILERFSAQQFPDLHSELNLSSLELGDSALYFCASSGQGGYNSPLHFGNGTRLTVT.

The J gene is TRBJ2-7, the V gene TRBV6-6; D might be TRBD1 (6 bases). Germline V lookup: CDR1 MNHNY, CDR2 SVGAGI (reference sequence). The V end lost 6 bases, the J end lost 2 bases, and 11 bases lay between the germline ends. This CDR3 has 13 amino acids. Here the CDR3 reads CASSLGATYEQYF. The DNA of the CDR3 is TGTGCCAGCAGCCTGGGGGCTACCTACGAGCAGTACTTC.

The rearrangement uses TRBV5-6 and TRBJ1-1, with D tentatively TRBD1 (6 bases). Trimming pared 3 bases from V and 6 bases from J, leaving 15 bases between. The CDR3 sequence is 14 residues long. Germline V gives CDR1 SGHDT, CDR2 YYEEEE. For the CDR3, the DNA is TGTGCCAGCAGCTACCAGGGGAGGGAAGCTGAAGCTTTCTTT. Translation: CASSYQGREAEAFF.

The rearrangement uses TRBV18 and TRBJ1-1, with D hard to call. This CDR3 is 13 amino acids long. Trimming took 3 bases from V and 3 from J, leaving 8 bases between them. From germline, CDR1 is KGHSH and CDR2 LQKENI. In DNA form, the CDR3 reads TGTGCCAGCTCACCGATCCAGGACACTGAAGCTTTCTTT. Translated: CASSPIQDTEAFF.

V gene TRBV11-1 combines with J gene TRBJ2-5, with a tentative D call TRBD2 (6 bases). Germline CDR1 and CDR2: SGHAT and FQDESV (reference sequence). This CDR3 is built from 14 residues. The V gene lost 3 bases and the J gene lost 2 bases, with 10 bases spanning the gap. The CDR3 region has the DNA TGTGCCAGCAGCTTCGCGGGGCTTCAAGAGACCCAGTACTTC. It yields the protein CASSFAGLQETQYF.

The CDR3 spells CASSLGQLNIQYF. DNA for the CDR3: TGTGCCAGCAGTCTGGGACAGCTCAACATTCAGTACTTC. The chain carries TRBV6-5 and TRBJ2-4; the match to TRBD1 covers 7 bases. In germline, CDR1 is MNHEY, CDR2 SVGAGI. The V gene end was trimmed by 5 bases and the J gene end by 7 bases; junction bases not matched to a gene: 5. The CDR3 is 13 residues long.

V and J are TRBV5-6 and TRBJ2-5, with 8 bases aligning to TRBD2. Trimming at V came to 0 bases and at J to 4 bases, leaving 8 bases not matched to a gene. This CDR3 region has 16 residues. Germline assignment: CDR1 SGHDT and CDR2 YYEEEE. CDR3 bases: TGTGCCAGCAGCTTGGCCTGGCGGGGGGCTGGAGAGACCCAGTACTTC. Its protein is CASSLAWRGAGETQYF.

The genes are TRBV6-5 and TRBJ1-1; no clear D. CDR3 length: 14 residues. Germline loops: CDR1 MNHEY, CDR2 SVGAGI. Trimming left V 6 bases short and J 3 bases short, with 14 bases between. CDR3 residues: CASRTAGKDTEAFF. In DNA, the CDR3 is TGTGCCAGCAGGACCGCGGGGAAGGACACTGAAGCTTTCTTT.

This clone was counted between two and nine times. The rearrangement joins TRBV6-6 to TRBJ2-3; D unresolved. The CDR3 spans 12 residues. The V and J ends lost 2 bases and 4 bases respectively, with 4 bases between them. Germline CDR1 and CDR2: MNHNY and SVGAGI (reference sequence). For the CDR3, the DNA is TGTGCCAGCAGTTACCGAGCAGATACGCAGTATTTT. Encoded protein: CASSYRADTQYF.

The CDR3 region has the DNA TGTGCCAGCAGGGATACTCCGGGACAGTCCTACGAGCAGTACTTC. Encoded protein: CASRDTPGQSYEQYF. The chain combines TRBV6-5 with TRBJ2-7; 7 nucleotides line up with TRBD1. Germline V gene lookup returns CDR1 MNHEY and CDR2 SVGAGI. The CDR3 length is 15 residues. V shed 6 bases and J 1 base; nucleotides not matched to a gene: 9.

The sample holds one count of this clone. The J gene is TRBJ1-1, the V gene TRBV5-6; the match to TRBD1 covers 7 bases. V lost 2 bases, J lost 1 base, and 2 bases stayed unmatched. Germline values: CDR1 SGHDT, CDR2 YYEEEE. There are 14 residues in the CDR3. CDR3 DNA sequence: TGTGCCAGCAGCTTTCCAGGGGGGAACACTGAAGCTTTCTTT. Translating it yields CASSFPGGNTEAFF. The variable domain in full, with the rest retrieved from reference TRBV5-6 and TRBJ1-1, is DAGVTQSPTHLIKTRGQQVTLRCSPKSGHDTVSWYQQALGQGPQFIFQYYEEEERQRGNFPDRFSGHQFPNYSSELNVNALLLGDSALYLCASSFPGGNTEAFFGQGTRLTVV.